This record looks at one T cell receptor (beta chain) sequence and its context. Its antigen is still unknown. Amplified TCR beta CDR3 regions derived from RNA transcripts. The TCR CDR3 first-round RT-PCR relied on the HTBI primer set. TCRdb itself ran the multiplex PCR reads through MiXCR, one entry per CDR3 protein. The repertoire holds about 570,000 distinct CDR3 sequences, with around 45% as singletons. There are 12 residues in the CDR3. V lost 5 bases, J lost 5 bases, and 8 bases lay in between. CDR1 is SGHAT, CDR2 FQNNGV, per germline. The data are from a study of T cells in Graves' hyperthyroidism and ophthalmopathy. Study results and caveats: Expanded thyroid clonotypes (above 0.001) were mostly also found in blood.

This receptor was taken from an adult woman with Graves' disease, either hyperthyroidism or ophthalmopathy (not recorded which). The sequencing input was peripheral blood or thyroid tissue (not recorded which). The gene calls are TRBV11-2 and TRBJ2-3; D may be TRBD1 (6 bases). This CDR3 is CASSVQGDTQYF. CDR3 sequence (DNA): TGTGCCAGCAGCGTACAGGGAGATACGCAGTATTTT. The entire variable domain, with the rest obtained from reference TRBV11-2 and TRBJ2-3, is as follows: EAGVAQSPRYKIIEKRQSVAFWCNPISGHATLYWYQQILGQGPKLLIQFQNNGVVDDSQLPKDRFSAERLKGVDSTLKIQPAKLEDSAVYLCASSVQGDTQYFGPGTRLTVL.